The 25 T cell receptor beta chains given below trace back to one sample, sequenced in a study of response to subunit inactivated influenza vaccine. TCRdb re-derived calls from the RT-PCR reads in MiXCR, one entry per CDR3 protein. The sample lists around 750,000 distinct CDR3 sequences, less than 25% seen once, with around 9.6% in the top ten. Sequences were derived from PBMCs from blood, sampled about 5 days after vaccination. All receptors derive from a man aged 45 to 65 who received an inactivated influenza vaccine.

This clonotype has more than one count but fewer than ten. The J gene is TRBJ2-6, the V gene TRBV27; D not certain. CDR1 is MNHEY and CDR2 is SMNVEV in the germline V gene (reference sequence). Trimming pared 3 bases from V and 0 bases from J, leaving 12 bases between. This CDR3 region has 17 residues. CDR3 residues: CASSLSRPNSGANVLTF. The CDR3 bases are TGTGCCAGCAGTTTGAGCAGGCCTAACTCTGGGGCCAACGTCCTGACTTTC.

The chain employs TRBV20-1 and TRBJ2-7, with D hard to call. The V end lost 2 bases, the J end lost 6 bases, and 14 bases lay between the germline ends. This CDR3 contains 13 residues. The germline gives CDR1 DFQATT, CDR2 SNEGSKA (reference sequence). The chain's CDR3 is CSARTMLRLEQYF. For the CDR3, the DNA is TGCAGTGCTAGAACCATGCTGCGTCTCGAGCAGTACTTC.

The chain carries TRBV5-1 and TRBJ1-4; D gene ambiguous. Trimming removed 2 bases at V and 3 bases at J, with 11 bases between. The germline CDR1 and CDR2 sequences are SGHRS and YFSETQ. The CDR3 is made up of 15 amino acids. The DNA of the CDR3 is TGCGCCAGCAGCTTCCGTGGGGAAGCTAATGAAAAACTGTTTTTT. It encodes CASSFRGEANEKLFF.

V gene TRBV12-3 or TRBV12-4 combines with J gene TRBJ2-7, with D possibly being TRBD2 (7 bases). The V gene lost 2 bases and the J gene lost 12 bases, with 20 bases spanning the gap. The CDR3 length is 14 residues. Written as DNA, the CDR3 is TGTGCCAGCAGTTTATCCCCGGTGGCAGGGGAGGGGTACTTC. Translating gives CASSLSPVAGEGYF.

Many counts were recorded for this clonotype. CDR3: CAITGSHSGNTIYF. Written as DNA, the CDR3 is TGTGCCATCACTGGCAGCCACTCTGGAAACACCATATATTTT. The chain employs TRBV10-3 and TRBJ1-3; no clear D. CDR1 and CDR2 from the germline V gene are ENHRY and SYGVKD. This CDR3 comprises 14 residues. V gave up 7 bases and J gave up 0 bases, with 10 bases separating them.

This clonotype was counted only a few times. The chain uses TRBV7-2 and TRBJ2-5, with TRBD2 matching 12 bases. The CDR3 runs 16 residues. The germline gives CDR1 SGHTA, CDR2 FQGNSA. The J segment lost 3 bases and the V segment lost 3 bases, leaving 5 bases of the junction unmatched. The CDR3 DNA sequence: TGTGCCAGCAGCTTTCGACTAGCGGGAGAGGAAGAGACCCAGTACTTC. Its protein product is CASSFRLAGEEETQYF.

J is TRBJ2-3 and V is TRBV7-6; 13 bases agree with TRBD2. Germline CDR1 and CDR2: SGHVS and FNYEAQ. The CDR3 is 17 amino acids. The V segment lost 5 bases and the J segment 5 bases; nucleotides outside the gene matches: 10. In DNA form, the CDR3 reads TGTGCCAGCAGCCCGGGGACTAGCGGGACCACACGAGATACGCAGTATTTT. This encodes CASSPGTSGTTRDTQYF.

V gene TRBV5-5 combines with J gene TRBJ2-7, with D perhaps TRBD1 or TRBD2 (5 bases each). Germline V CDR1 and CDR2: SGHKS, YYEKEE (reference sequence). The CDR3 is made up of 15 amino acids. The ends were cut back, 2 bases at V and 3 bases at J, with 15 bases in the middle. The CDR3 coding sequence is TGTGCCAGCAGCTTAGGGACGACGAGGCTCTACGAGCAGTACTTC. It specifies CASSLGTTRLYEQYF.

A few counts support this clonotype. V gene TRBV19 combines with J gene TRBJ2-7; the D call may be TRBD1 or TRBD2 (5 bases each). V was pared by 2 bases and J by 0 bases, with 11 bases between. The CDR3 length is 15 residues. The germline gives CDR1 LNHDA, CDR2 SQIVND (reference sequence). The chain's CDR3 is CASSISAGSSYEQYF. The CDR3 DNA sequence: TGTGCCAGTAGTATATCAGCAGGGAGCTCCTACGAGCAGTACTTC.

The chain employs TRBV7-6 and TRBJ2-3; TRBD2 agrees at 11 bases. The CDR3 has 14 amino acids. V lost 5 bases to trimming and J lost 6 bases; unmatched junction nucleotides: 4. The germline V gene encodes CDR1 SGHVS and CDR2 FNYEAQ. As DNA, the CDR3 is TGTGCCAGCAGCACTAGCGGGAGCATGGATACGCAGTATTTT. It codes for CASSTSGSMDTQYF.

V is TRBV5-1 and J is TRBJ2-7; 7 bases match TRBD1. CDR1 is SGHRS, CDR2 YFSETQ, per germline. The CDR3 runs to 17 residues. The ends lost 2 bases at V and 0 bases at J; junction bases unmatched: 11. The CDR3, as DNA: TGCGCCAGCAGCTTCACAACCTGGGACAGAAGCTCCTACGAGCAGTACTTC. Protein sequence: CASSFTTWDRSSYEQYF.

The V and J genes are TRBV5-1 and TRBJ2-1; a possible D gene is TRBD1 (6 bases). CDR1 and CDR2 (germline): SGHRS, YFSETQ. The length of the CDR3 is 19 residues. V was cut by 4 bases and J by 0 bases, with 23 bases left in between. The CDR3 region is CASSPIGTTLKSSYNEQFF. For the CDR3, the DNA is TGCGCCAGCAGCCCGATCGGGACAACCCTCAAGAGCTCCTACAATGAGCAGTTCTTC. Together with reference TRBV5-1 and TRBJ2-1, the CDR3 gives the full variable domain: KAGVTQTPRYLIKTRGQQVTLSCSPISGHRSVSWYQQTPGQGLQFLFEYFSETQRNKGNFPGRFSGRQFSNSRSEMNVSTLELGDSALYLCASSPIGTTLKSSYNEQFFGPGTRLTVL.

The rearrangement uses TRBV30 and TRBJ2-1; TRBD1 might be the D (6 bases). V was pared by 3 bases and J by 6 bases, with 15 bases between. CDR3 length: 14 amino acids. CDR1 is GTSNPN and CDR2 is SVGIG in the germline V gene (reference sequence). The DNA of the CDR3 is TGTGCCTGGAGCTGGGCCGGGACACCCAATGAGCAGTTCTTC. Its translation: CAWSWAGTPNEQFF.

This clonotype was counted many times. V and J are TRBV12-3 or TRBV12-4 and TRBJ1-4; possibly TRBD1 for D (5 bases). The CDR3 spans 15 residues. Trimming stripped 5 bases from V and 0 bases from J, with 10 bases between. For the CDR3, the DNA is TGTGCCAGCAGTCTGACAGCAGCAACTAATGAAAAACTGTTTTTT. This codes for CASSLTAATNEKLFF.

This clonotype was detected only once. The chain combines TRBV7-3 with TRBJ1-6; TRBD1 matches 9 bases. This CDR3 spans 14 amino acids. Germline CDR1 SGHTA, CDR2 FQGTGA. The V segment lost 5 bases and the J segment 9 bases; nucleotides outside the gene matches: 5. Here the CDR3 DNA reads TGTGCCAGCAGCCAGACAGGGGGGGGTTCACCCCTCCACTTT. Its translation: CASSQTGGGSPLHF. Drawing the rest from reference TRBV7-3 and TRBJ1-6, the complete variable domain is GAGVSQTPSNKVTEKGKYVELRCDPISGHTALYWYRQSLGQGPEFLIYFQGTGAADDSGLPNDRFFAVRPEGSVSTLKIQRTERGDSAVYLCASSQTGGGSPLHFGNGTRLTVT.

This clonotype was observed a single time. This chain links TRBV21-1 with TRBJ2-2. TRBV21-1 is a pseudogene. This CDR3 spans 15 amino acids. The CDR3 loop is CASSKVTDPNRELFF. CDR3 sequence (DNA): TGTGCCAGCAGCAAAGTTACCGATCCTAATAGGGAGCTGTTTTTT.

This clonotype was seen many times. V gene TRBV11-2 combines with J gene TRBJ1-1; no firm D call. The V end was cut by 1 base, the J end by 8 bases, with 14 bases between. The CDR3 spans 14 residues. Germline assignment: CDR1 SGHAT and CDR2 FQNNGV. This CDR3 reads CASSLASARTEAFF. Here the CDR3 DNA reads TGTGCCAGCAGCTTAGCATCGGCAAGGACCGAAGCTTTCTTT.

The chain uses TRBV4-2 and TRBJ2-1; weak D call: TRBD2 (6 bases). The CDR3 has 16 amino acids. V was trimmed by 0 bases and J by 1 base, leaving 10 bases between them. Looked up from germline, CDR1 is LGHNA and CDR2 is YNFKEQ. CDR3 residues: CASSQEGGISYNEQFF. CDR3 sequence (DNA): TGTGCCAGCAGCCAAGAGGGGGGTATATCCTACAATGAGCAGTTCTTC.

This clonotype was counted a few times. V is TRBV11-2 and J is TRBJ2-7; D may be TRBD1 (5 bases). V shed 7 bases and J shed 0 bases, with 13 bases lying between them. The germline V gene has CDR1 SGHAT and CDR2 FQNNGV. This CDR3 is 14 amino acids long. The CDR3 DNA reads TGTGCCAGCAAGGGGCAGGTCAGCTCCTACGAGCAGTACTTC. Translated: CASKGQVSSYEQYF.

Here the CDR3 reads CSANIYGGSYEQYF. Written as DNA, the CDR3 is TGCAGTGCTAACATCTACGGGGGTTCCTACGAGCAGTACTTC. The chain joins TRBV20-1 to TRBJ2-7, with D possibly being TRBD2 (6 bases). V lost 4 bases and J 1 base, leaving 14 bases between the germline ends. The germline V gene has CDR1 DFQATT and CDR2 SNEGSKA (reference sequence). The CDR3 is 14 residues long.

This chain uses TRBV10-3 with TRBJ2-7; D is unresolved. The CDR3 is made up of 14 amino acids. CDR1 ENHRY and CDR2 SYGVKD come from the germline V gene. Trimming removed 0 bases at V and 2 bases at J, with 8 bases between. CDR3 protein: CAISESGRTYEQYF. The CDR3 bases are TGTGCCATCAGTGAGTCTGGTAGAACCTACGAGCAGTACTTC.

The chain has TRBV14 and TRBJ2-1, with 7 bases lining up with TRBD2. Trimming cost V 4 bases and J 3 bases; bases outside gene matches: 12. The CDR3 spans 17 residues. From germline, CDR1 is SGHDN and CDR2 FVKESK. CDR3 DNA: TGTGCCAGCAGCCGTAGGGGCGGGAGTACCTTCTACAATGAGCAGTTCTTC. Its translation: CASSRRGGSTFYNEQFF.

The chain carries TRBV5-1 and TRBJ1-1, with D uncertain. Germline values: CDR1 SGHRS, CDR2 YFSETQ. The CDR3 sequence is 14 residues long. V was trimmed by 0 bases and J by 0 bases, leaving 6 bases between them. Here the CDR3 reads CASSLATMNTEAFF. The CDR3 bases are TGCGCCAGCAGCTTGGCCACAATGAACACTGAAGCTTTCTTT.

This clonotype occurred a few times. J is TRBJ1-4 and V is TRBV7-9; 9 bases align to TRBD1. Germline CDR1 is SEHNR and CDR2 is FQNEAQ (reference sequence). With V trimmed by 6 bases and J by 8 bases, 4 bases remained unmatched. This CDR3 spans 13 amino acids. In DNA, the CDR3 is TGTGCCAGCAGTCGGGACAGGGACGAAAAACTGTTTTTT. Translated: CASSRDRDEKLFF.

Of note for this clonotype: This may be a read error, as it is one base from a much larger clone. The genes are TRBV14 and TRBJ2-2; D is unclear. V lost 0 bases, J lost 1 base, and 6 bases lay in between. CDR3 size: 15 residues. Per the germline V gene, CDR1 is SGHDN and CDR2 is FVKESK. The CDR3 DNA reads as TGTGCCAGCAGCCAAGATAGGCAGAACACCGGGGAGCTGTTTTTT. Its translation: CASSQDRQNTGELFF.